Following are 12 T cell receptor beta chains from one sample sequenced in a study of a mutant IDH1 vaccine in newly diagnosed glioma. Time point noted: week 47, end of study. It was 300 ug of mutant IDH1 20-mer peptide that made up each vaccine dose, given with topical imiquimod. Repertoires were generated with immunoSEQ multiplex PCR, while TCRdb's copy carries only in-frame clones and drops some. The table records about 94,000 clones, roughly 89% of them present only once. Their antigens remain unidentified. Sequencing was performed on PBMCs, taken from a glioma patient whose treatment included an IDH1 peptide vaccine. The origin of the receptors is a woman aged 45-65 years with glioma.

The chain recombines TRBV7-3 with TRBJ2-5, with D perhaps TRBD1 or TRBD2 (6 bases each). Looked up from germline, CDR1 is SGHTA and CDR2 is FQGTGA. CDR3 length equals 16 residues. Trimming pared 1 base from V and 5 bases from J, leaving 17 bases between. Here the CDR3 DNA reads TGTGCCAGCAGCTTAAAGTCTCGGCGGGACACTGAGACCCAGTACTTC. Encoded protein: CASSLKSRRDTETQYF.

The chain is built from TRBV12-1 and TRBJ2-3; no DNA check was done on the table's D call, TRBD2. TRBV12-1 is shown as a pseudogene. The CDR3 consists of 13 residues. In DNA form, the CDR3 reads TGTGCCAGCAGCTTTGGGACTAGCGGGATGCAGTATTTT. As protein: CASSFGTSGMQYF.

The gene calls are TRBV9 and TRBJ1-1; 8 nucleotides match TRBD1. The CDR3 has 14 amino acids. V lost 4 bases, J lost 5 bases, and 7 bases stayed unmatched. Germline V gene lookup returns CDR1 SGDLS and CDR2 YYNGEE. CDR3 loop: CASSPRQGRTEAFF. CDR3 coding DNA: TGTGCCAGCAGCCCCCGACAGGGGAGAACTGAAGCTTTCTTT.

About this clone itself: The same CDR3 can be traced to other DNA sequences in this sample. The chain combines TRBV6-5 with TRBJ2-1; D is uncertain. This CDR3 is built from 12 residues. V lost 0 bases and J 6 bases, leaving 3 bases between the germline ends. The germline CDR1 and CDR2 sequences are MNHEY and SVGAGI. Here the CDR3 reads CASSYSGNEQFF. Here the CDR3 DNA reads TGTGCCAGCAGTTACTCAGGCAATGAGCAGTTCTTC.

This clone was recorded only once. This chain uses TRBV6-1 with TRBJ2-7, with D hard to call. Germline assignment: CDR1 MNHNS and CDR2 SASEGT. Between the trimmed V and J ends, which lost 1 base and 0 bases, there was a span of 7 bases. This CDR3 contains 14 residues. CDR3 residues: CASSEVGSSYEQYF. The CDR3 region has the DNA TGTGCCAGCAGTGAAGTTGGCAGCTCCTACGAGCAGTACTTC.

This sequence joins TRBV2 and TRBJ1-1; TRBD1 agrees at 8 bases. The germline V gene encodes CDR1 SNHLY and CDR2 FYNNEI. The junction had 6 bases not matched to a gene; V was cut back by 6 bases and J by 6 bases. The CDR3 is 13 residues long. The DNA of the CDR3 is TGTGCCAGCAGCCAGACAGGGGCCGCTGAAGCTTTCTTT. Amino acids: CASSQTGAAEAFF. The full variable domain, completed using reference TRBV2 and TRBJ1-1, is EPEVTQTPSHQVTQMGQEVILRCVPISNHLYFYWYRQILGQKVEFLVSFYNNEISEKSEIFDDQFSVERPDGSNFTLKIRSTKLEDSAMYFCASSQTGAAEAFFGQGTRLTVV.

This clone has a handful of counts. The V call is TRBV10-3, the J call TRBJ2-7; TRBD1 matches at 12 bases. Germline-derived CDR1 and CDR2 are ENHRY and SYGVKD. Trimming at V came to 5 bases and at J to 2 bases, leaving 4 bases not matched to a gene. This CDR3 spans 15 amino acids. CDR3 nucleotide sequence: TGTGCCATCAGTCCCGGGACAGGGGGCGCCTACGAGCAGTACTTC. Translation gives CAISPGTGGAYEQYF.

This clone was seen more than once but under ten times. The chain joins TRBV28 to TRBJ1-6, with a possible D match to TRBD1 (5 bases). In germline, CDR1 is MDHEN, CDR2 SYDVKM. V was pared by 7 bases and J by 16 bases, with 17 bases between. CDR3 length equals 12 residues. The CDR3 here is CASTPPRGPLHF. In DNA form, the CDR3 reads TGTGCCAGCACCCCCCCCCGGGGACCTCTCCACTTT.

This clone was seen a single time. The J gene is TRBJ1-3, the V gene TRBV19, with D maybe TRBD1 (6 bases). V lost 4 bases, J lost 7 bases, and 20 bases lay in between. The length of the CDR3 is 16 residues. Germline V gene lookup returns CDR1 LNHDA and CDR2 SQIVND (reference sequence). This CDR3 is CASSRNSGTRPNTIYF. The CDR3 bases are TGTGCCAGTAGTAGAAACTCCGGGACACGGCCGAACACCATATATTTT.

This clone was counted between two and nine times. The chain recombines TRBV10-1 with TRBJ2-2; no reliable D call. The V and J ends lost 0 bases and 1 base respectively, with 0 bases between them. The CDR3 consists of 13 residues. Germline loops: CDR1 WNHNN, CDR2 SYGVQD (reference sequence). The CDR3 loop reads CASSESNTGELFF. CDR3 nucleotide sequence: TGCGCCAGCAGTGAGTCGAACACCGGGGAGCTGTTTTTT.

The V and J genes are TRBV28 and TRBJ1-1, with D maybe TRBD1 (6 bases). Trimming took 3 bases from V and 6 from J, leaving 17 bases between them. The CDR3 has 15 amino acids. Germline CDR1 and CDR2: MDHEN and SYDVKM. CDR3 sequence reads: CASSLGATGRAEAFF. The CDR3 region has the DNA TGTGCCAGCAGTTTGGGGGCTACAGGGCGCGCTGAAGCTTTCTTT.

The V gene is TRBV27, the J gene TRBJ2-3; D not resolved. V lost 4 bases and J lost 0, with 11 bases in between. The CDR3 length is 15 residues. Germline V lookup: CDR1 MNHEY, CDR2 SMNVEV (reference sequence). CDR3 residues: CASSSWTGSTDTQYF. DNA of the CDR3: TGTGCCAGCAGTTCCTGGACGGGTAGCACAGATACGCAGTATTTT.